These 28 T cell receptor beta chains came from one sample sequenced in a study of tumor-infiltrating lymphocytes in oesophageal squamous cell carcinoma. TCRdb independently ran MiXCR on the PCR reads; one entry per CDR3 protein. The repertoire holds about 17,000 distinct CDR3 sequences, less than 50% seen once, with less than 45% in the top ten. Sequences were obtained from normal esophageal tissue next to the tumor. Receptor source: a female donor with esophageal squamous cell carcinoma.

This clonotype appeared once. The chain uses TRBV6-5 and TRBJ1-4, with D perhaps matching TRBD1 (6 bases). Germline CDR1 reads MNHEY; CDR2 reads SVGAGI. This CDR3 has 16 residues. Trimming shortened V by 5 bases and J by 0 bases, and 13 bases separated the two germline ends. CDR3 sequence reads: CASSELTGATNEKLFF. For the CDR3, the DNA is TGTGCCAGCAGTGAACTGACAGGCGCAACTAATGAAAAACTGTTTTTT.

The V call is TRBV7-6, the J call TRBJ2-5; 8 bases agree with TRBD2. The DNA end is a closer match to TRBJ2-7, so the J assignment may be wrong. Per the germline V gene, CDR1 is SGHVS and CDR2 is FNYEAQ. This CDR3 contains 17 residues. The chain's CDR3 is CASSPAGEGRDSYEQYF. The CDR3 DNA reads as TGTGCCAGCAGCCCAGCGGGGGAGGGGCGGGACTCCTACGAGCAGTACTTC.

Only a few counts were recorded for this clonotype. The chain carries TRBV2 and TRBJ2-7; D is perhaps TRBD2 (6 bases). The germline CDR1 and CDR2 sequences are SNHLY and FYNNEI. This CDR3 is 12 amino acids long. V lost 7 bases and J 1 base, leaving 8 bases between the germline ends. CDR3 sequence (DNA): TGTGCCAGCACCCGGGAGTCCTACGAGCAGTACTTC. It translates to CASTRESYEQYF.

This clonotype has ten or more counts. The chain combines TRBV6-1 with TRBJ2-2; weak D call: TRBD2 (5 bases). Germline V lookup: CDR1 MNHNS, CDR2 SASEGT. The CDR3 extends over 16 amino acids. Trimming took 6 bases from V and 1 from J, leaving 15 bases between them. As DNA, the CDR3 is TGTGCCAGCAGCCAGTCACTAGGACTGAACACCGGGGAGCTGTTTTTT. Protein: CASSQSLGLNTGELFF.

This clonotype was found many times. The J gene is TRBJ1-5, the V gene TRBV12-3 or TRBV12-4; a weak D match, TRBD1 (5 bases). CDR3 length: 12 amino acids. The germline V and J ends were trimmed by 6 bases and 6 bases, with 9 bases remaining between them. CDR3 DNA sequence: TGTGCCAGCAGCCCCCAGGGTCAGCCCCAGCATTTT. As protein: CASSPQGQPQHF.

This clonotype was recorded at least ten times. The chain uses TRBV2 and TRBJ2-5, with TRBD1 identical over 8 bases. The V gene's germline CDR1 is SNHLY and CDR2 FYNNEI. J gave up 1 base and V 4 bases, and 11 bases lay outside the gene matches. The CDR3 totals 17 residues. The CDR3 here is CASSGEDRVESQETQYF. As DNA, the CDR3 is TGTGCCAGCAGTGGCGAGGACAGGGTGGAGTCCCAAGAGACCCAGTACTTC.

This chain joins TRBV7-3 and TRBJ2-5; D gene uncertain. V was shortened by 5 bases and J by 2 bases, with 12 bases between the two germline ends. Germline CDR1 is SGHTA and CDR2 is FQGTGA. This CDR3 is 14 amino acids long. The CDR3 nucleotides read TGTGCCAGCAGCCTCGGACCTTTACAAGAGACCCAGTACTTC. Translated, it gives CASSLGPLQETQYF. Drawing the rest from reference TRBV7-3 and TRBJ2-5, the complete variable domain is GAGVSQTPSNKVTEKGKYVELRCDPISGHTALYWYRQSLGQGPEFLIYFQGTGAADDSGLPNDRFFAVRPEGSVSTLKIQRTERGDSAVYLCASSLGPLQETQYFGPGTRLLVL.

The chain has TRBV28 and TRBJ1-2, with D unclear. The length of the CDR3 is 11 residues. Per the germline V gene, CDR1 is MDHEN and CDR2 is SYDVKM. V lost 4 bases and J 8 bases, leaving 8 bases between the germline ends. The CDR3 reads CASSWVGGYTF. CDR3 nucleotide sequence: TGTGCCAGCAGTTGGGTTGGGGGCTACACCTTC.

V is TRBV7-3 and J is TRBJ2-3; D is possibly TRBD1 (6 bases). This CDR3 region has 15 residues. CDR1 is SGHTA, CDR2 FQGTGA, per germline. V gave up 5 bases and J gave up 3 bases, with 15 bases separating them. The CDR3 sequence: CASSPEGDLTDTQYF. The CDR3 DNA sequence: TGTGCCAGCAGCCCAGAGGGGGATTTGACAGATACGCAGTATTTT.

This clonotype was seen repeatedly, ten times or more. A much larger clone is a single base away; this may be a read error. The chain joins TRBV24-1 to TRBJ2-7; 8 bases fit TRBD2. Germline CDR1 is KGHDR and CDR2 is SFDVKD. CDR3 length: 16 amino acids. Trimming removed 2 bases from V and 7 bases from J; junction bases left unmatched: 12. CDR3 sequence (DNA): TGTGCCACCAGTGATTCACCAGCGGGAGTTTACAATGAGCAGTACTTC. Translation gives CATSDSPAGVYNEQYF.

This clonotype was observed a single time. Written as DNA, the CDR3 is TGTGCCAGCAGCTTAGAACCGTCAATGTTCGGGCAGTACTTC. Translating gives CASSLEPSMFGQYF. The chain links TRBV11-2 to TRBJ2-5; D gene ambiguous. Per the germline V gene, CDR1 is SGHAT and CDR2 is FQNNGV. The CDR3 runs to 14 residues. Between the trimmed V and J ends, which lost 0 bases and 11 bases, there was a span of 16 bases.

V usage is TRBV7-2 and J usage is TRBJ2-7, with a tentative D call TRBD1 (5 bases). The closer fit of TRBJ1-2 to the DNA end suggests the J call may be wrong. The CDR3 runs to 13 residues. Germline-derived CDR1 and CDR2 are SGHTA and FQGNSA. The DNA of the CDR3 is TGTGCCAGCAGCTCGGTTGGGACCTATGGCTACACCTTC. This gives the protein CASSSVGTYGYTF.

This clonotype appeared a few times. V and J are TRBV18 and TRBJ1-3, with D unclear. This CDR3 has 16 amino acids. Looked up from germline, CDR1 is KGHSH and CDR2 is LQKENI. V dropped 3 bases and J dropped 0 bases, with 12 bases sitting between them. CDR3 amino acids: CASSPYDGSSGNTIYF. Written as DNA, the CDR3 is TGTGCCAGCTCACCTTACGACGGTAGCTCTGGAAACACCATATATTTT.

This clonotype is classed as medium-sized. The chain links TRBV7-6 to TRBJ1-1; D call uncertain. The CDR3 is made up of 15 amino acids. The germline CDR1 and CDR2 sequences are SGHVS and FNYEAQ. Trimming took 5 bases from V and 0 from J, leaving 13 bases between them. CDR3 region: CASSQSGSMNTEAFF. The CDR3, as DNA: TGTGCCAGCAGCCAATCAGGTTCCATGAACACTGAAGCTTTCTTT.

This clonotype qualifies as medium-sized (0.01 to 0.1%). The chain couples TRBV12-3 or TRBV12-4 to TRBJ2-2; 14 positions match TRBD2. J was trimmed by 5 bases and V by 3 bases; bases with no gene match: 2. This CDR3 spans 16 amino acids. The CDR3 here is CASSFRTSGGTGELFF. The CDR3 region has the DNA TGTGCCAGCAGTTTTAGGACTAGCGGGGGGACCGGGGAGCTGTTTTTT.

The V gene is TRBV7-6, the J gene TRBJ1-5, with D unclear. Germline CDR1 SGHVS, CDR2 FNYEAQ. CDR3 length: 14 amino acids. V was trimmed by 2 bases and J by 5 bases, leaving 10 bases between them. CDR3 coding DNA: TGTGCCAGCAGCTTAACCGGTTACTATCAGCCCCAGCATTTT. Translated, it gives CASSLTGYYQPQHF. Drawing the rest from reference TRBV7-6 and TRBJ1-5, the complete variable domain is GAGVSQSPRYKVTKRGQDVALRCDPISGHVSLYWYRQALGQGPEFLTYFNYEAQQDKSGLPNDRFSAERPEGSISTLTIQRTEQRDSAMYRCASSLTGYYQPQHFGDGTRLSIL.

This clonotype was counted at least ten times. The CDR3 DNA reads as TGTGCCAGCAGCGGCGAACCGGGACAGGGGGCCAGAGAGCAGTACTTC. Protein: CASSGEPGQGAREQYF. V and J are TRBV5-4 and TRBJ2-7; 12 bases align to TRBD1. This CDR3 has 16 residues. J gave up 7 bases and V 4 bases, and 12 bases lay outside the gene matches. Looked up from germline, CDR1 is SGHNT and CDR2 is YYREEE (reference sequence).

This chain links TRBV7-9 with TRBJ2-7, with 12 bases that match TRBD2. The CDR3 has 18 residues. Germline assignment: CDR1 SEHNR and CDR2 FQNEAQ (reference sequence). The J segment lost 9 bases and the V segment lost 5 bases, leaving 20 bases of the junction unmatched. The CDR3 sequence: CASSPLAGGRGAKNMQYF. CDR3 nucleotide sequence: TGTGCCAGCAGCCCTCTAGCGGGGGGGCGGGGAGCCAAAAACATGCAGTACTTC.

This sequence joins TRBV7-2 and TRBJ2-1; D gene ambiguous. Judging by the DNA end, TRBJ2-7 fits better; the J call may be wrong. The length of the CDR3 is 13 residues. Germline CDR1 reads SGHTA; CDR2 reads FQGNSA. CDR3 bases: TGTGCCAGCAGCTTAGGGGCAGAATACGAGCAGTACTTC. Its protein is CASSLGAEYEQYF.

This clonotype was seen at least ten times. A much larger clone sits a single nucleotide away, making a read error possible. The chain uses TRBV28 and TRBJ2-5; D remains unclear. This CDR3 is 13 amino acids long. Trimming took 3 bases from V and 11 from J, leaving 16 bases between them. Per germline, CDR1 MDHEN and CDR2 SYDVKM. The DNA of the CDR3 is TGTGCCAGCAGTTTTGCGGACCGCCAGGCGCAGTACTTC. It encodes CASSFADRQAQYF.

This clonotype was counted at least ten times. This chain connects TRBV2 to TRBJ1-6; no reliable D call. CDR3 size: 13 residues. V dropped 6 bases and J dropped 7 bases, with 10 bases sitting between them. The germline gives CDR1 SNHLY, CDR2 FYNNEI. The CDR3 region has the DNA TGTGCCAGCAGGGACTATCGGAATTCACCCCTCCACTTT. As protein: CASRDYRNSPLHF.

The chain combines TRBV6-1 with TRBJ2-1; TRBD2 matches 7 bases. TRBJ2-7 matches the DNA end more closely, so the J call is doubtful. This CDR3 region has 17 residues. CDR1 is MNHNS, CDR2 SASEGT, per germline. As DNA, the CDR3 is TGTGCCAGCCCGGTGAAGGCGGGAGTTCCCCCTATCTACGAGCAGTACTTC. Translated: CASPVKAGVPPIYEQYF.

At least ten counts were recorded for this clonotype. The chain carries TRBV11-3 and TRBJ2-3; 11 bases match TRBD2. The CDR3 is 18 amino acids. V trimming: 4 bases; J trimming: 3 bases; junction bases outside the gene matches: 12. CDR1 and CDR2 (germline): SGHNT, YENEEA. The CDR3 is CASSSGRIAGGNTDTQYF. DNA for the CDR3: TGTGCCAGCAGCTCAGGACGAATAGCGGGAGGGAATACAGATACGCAGTATTTT.

Notes on this clonotype: A much larger clone differs from this one at a single base, so this may be a read error. The chain's CDR3 is CATSALAENYNERYF. The CDR3 nucleotides read TGTGCCACCAGTGCCCTAGCTGAGAACTACAATGAGCGGTACTTC. The J gene is TRBJ2-5, the V gene TRBV24-1, with a tentative D call TRBD2 (5 bases). Germline V gene data show CDR1 as KGHDR and CDR2 as SFDVKD. V was cut by 5 bases and J by 13 bases, with 25 bases left in between. This CDR3 spans 15 amino acids.

The chain recombines TRBV12-5 with TRBJ2-1, with 7 bases matching TRBD2. The better agreement between TRBJ2-7 and the DNA end casts doubt on the J call. The CDR3 is made up of 17 amino acids. The V gene's germline CDR1 is LGHNT and CDR2 FRNRAP. CDR3 protein: CASGLVRWEGPSYEQYF. Written as DNA, the CDR3 is TGTGCTAGTGGTTTGGTACGGTGGGAGGGCCCCTCCTACGAGCAGTACTTC.

The chain carries TRBV20-1 and TRBJ2-1, with 9 bases aligning to TRBD1. The germline V gene encodes CDR1 DFQATT and CDR2 SNEGSKA (reference sequence). The CDR3 extends over 14 amino acids. After removal of 3 bases from V and 5 bases from J, the junction contained 5 bases not matched to a gene. The CDR3 region has the DNA TGCAGTGCTAGGGAGGACAGGGGAGACAATGAGCAGTTCTTC. Translated: CSAREDRGDNEQFF.

This clonotype was observed at least ten times. V gene TRBV18 combines with J gene TRBJ2-7, with TRBD2 identical over 12 bases. Germline V lookup: CDR1 KGHSH, CDR2 LQKENI. Losses at the gene ends were 0 bases for V and 4 bases for J; bases not matched to a gene: 4. This CDR3 is built from 16 residues. The CDR3 sequence: CASSPPTTSGSYEQYF. Here the CDR3 DNA reads TGTGCCAGCTCACCACCGACGACTAGCGGGAGTTACGAGCAGTACTTC.

This clonotype was seen once. The chain combines TRBV7-3 with TRBJ2-7; the match to TRBD2 covers 13 bases. TRBJ2-1 explains the end of the DNA better; the J call may be wrong. CDR1 SGHTA and CDR2 FQGTGA come from the germline V gene. The CDR3 sequence is 16 residues long. The CDR3 protein is CASSLRGLAGYNEQFF. The DNA of the CDR3 is TGTGCCAGCAGCTTAAGGGGACTAGCGGGGTACAATGAGCAGTTCTTC.